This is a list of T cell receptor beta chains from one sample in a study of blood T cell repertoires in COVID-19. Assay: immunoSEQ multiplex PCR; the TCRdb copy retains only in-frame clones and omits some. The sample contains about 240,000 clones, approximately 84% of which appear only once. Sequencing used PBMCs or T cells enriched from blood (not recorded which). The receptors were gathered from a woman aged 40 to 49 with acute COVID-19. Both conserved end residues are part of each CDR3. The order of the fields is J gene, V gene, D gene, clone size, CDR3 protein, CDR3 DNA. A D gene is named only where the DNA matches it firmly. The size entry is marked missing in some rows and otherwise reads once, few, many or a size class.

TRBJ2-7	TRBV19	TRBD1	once	CASSGQGRHYEQYF	TGTGCCAGTAGTGGACAGGGGCGCCACTACGAGCAGTACTTC
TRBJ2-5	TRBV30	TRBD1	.	CAWSSNRGPGETQYF	TGTGCCTGGAGTTCTAACAGGGGGCCTGGAGAGACCCAGTACTTC
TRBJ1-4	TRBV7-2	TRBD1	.	CASSLLGQESEKLFF	TGTGCCAGCAGCTTATTGGGACAGGAGAGCGAAAAACTGTTTTTT
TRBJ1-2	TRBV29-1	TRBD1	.	CSVEGQGAMGYTF	TGCAGCGTTGAGGGACAGGGGGCAATGGGCTACACCTTC
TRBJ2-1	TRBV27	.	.	CASSLAGLYNEQFF	TGTGCCAGCAGTTTAGCGGGACTCTACAATGAGCAGTTCTTC
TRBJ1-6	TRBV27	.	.	CASSSQAFHSPLHF	TGTGCCAGCAGTTCCCAGGCTTTCCATTCACCCCTCCACTTT
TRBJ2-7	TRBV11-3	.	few	CASSLEAGHSYEQYF	TGTGCCAGCAGCTTAGAGGCGGGGCACTCCTACGAGCAGTACTTC
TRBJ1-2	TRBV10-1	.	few	CASQLGPGGGYTF	TGCGCCAGCCAACTTGGGCCGGGAGGTGGCTACACCTTC
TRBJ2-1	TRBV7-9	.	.	CASTPLLADYNEQFF	TGTGCCAGCACCCCTCTGCTAGCTGATTACAATGAGCAGTTCTTC
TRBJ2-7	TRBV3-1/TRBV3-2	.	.	CASSRATAYEQYF	TGTGCCAGCAGCCGGGCTACTGCCTACGAGCAGTACTTC
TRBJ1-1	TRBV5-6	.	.	CASSLAGEGENTEAFF	TGTGCCAGCAGCTTGGCCGGAGAGGGGGAGAACACTGAAGCTTTCTTT
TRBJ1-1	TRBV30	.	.	CACFMNTEAFF	TGTGCCTGTTTCATGAACACTGAAGCTTTCTTT
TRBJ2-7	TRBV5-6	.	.	CASSLVASATYEQYF	TGTGCCAGCAGCTTGGTGGCTAGCGCGACCTACGAGCAGTACTTC
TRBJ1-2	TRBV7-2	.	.	CASSRRDYGYTF	TGTGCCAGCAGCCGGAGGGACTATGGCTACACCTTC
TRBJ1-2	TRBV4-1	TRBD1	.	CASSRPGQGVTNYGYTF	TGCGCCAGCAGCCGGCCGGGACAGGGGGTTACTAACTATGGCTACACCTTC
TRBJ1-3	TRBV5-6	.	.	CASSRLDTGNTIYF	TGTGCCAGCAGCCGCCTGGACACTGGAAACACCATATATTTT
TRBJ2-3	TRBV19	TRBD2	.	CASSPRTSGSPDTQYF	TGTGCCAGTAGTCCCCGAACTAGCGGGAGCCCAGATACGCAGTATTTT
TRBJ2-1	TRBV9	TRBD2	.	CASSPLAGSSYNEQFF	TGTGCCAGCAGCCCCCTAGCGGGGAGCTCCTACAATGAGCAGTTCTTC
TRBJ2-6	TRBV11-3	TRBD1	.	CASSFGQGAPGANVLTF	TGTGCCAGCAGCTTCGGACAGGGGGCTCCTGGGGCCAACGTCCTGACTTTC
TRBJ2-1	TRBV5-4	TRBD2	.	CASSFSGRVNEQFF	TGTGCCAGCAGCTTTAGCGGGAGAGTTAATGAGCAGTTCTTC
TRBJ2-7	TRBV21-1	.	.	CASSQTRNQYF	TGTGCCAGCAGCCAGACGCGGAACCAGTACTTC
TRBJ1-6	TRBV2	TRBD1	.	CASRDKTGGMDSPLHF	TGTGCCAGCAGGGATAAGACAGGGGGCATGGATTCACCCCTCCACTTT
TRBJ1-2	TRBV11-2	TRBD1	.	CASRTTGTGYGYTF	TGTGCCAGCAGAACTACCGGGACAGGGTATGGCTACACCTTC
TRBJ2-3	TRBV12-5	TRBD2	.	CASFLAGETDTQYF	TGTGCTAGTTTCCTAGCGGGAGAGACAGATACGCAGTATTTT
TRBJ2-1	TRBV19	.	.	CASSKGGFNEQFF	TGTGCCAGTAGTAAGGGGGGGTTCAATGAGCAGTTCTTC
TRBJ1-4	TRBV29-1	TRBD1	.	CSVERSGGSEKLFF	TGCAGCGTTGAAAGGTCAGGGGGAAGCGAAAAACTGTTTTTT
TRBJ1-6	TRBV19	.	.	CASTGSRDSYNSPLHF	TGTGCCAGTACCGGGTCCCGGGACTCCTATAATTCACCCCTCCACTTT
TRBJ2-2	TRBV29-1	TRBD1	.	CSVPGQGSSTGELFF	TGCAGCGTTCCGGGACAGGGAAGTTCCACCGGGGAGCTGTTTTTT
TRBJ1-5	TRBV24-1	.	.	CATSDARGNQPQHF	TGTGCCACCAGTGATGCCAGGGGCAATCAGCCCCAGCATTTT
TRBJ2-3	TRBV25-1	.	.	CASSDRTIWDTQYF	TGTGCCAGCAGTGATAGGACTATCTGGGATACGCAGTATTTT
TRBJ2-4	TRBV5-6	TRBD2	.	CASSWRVSGSDIQYF	TGTGCCAGCAGCTGGCGTGTTAGCGGGAGTGACATTCAGTACTTC
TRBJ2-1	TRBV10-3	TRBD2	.	CAISEEAGDVGYNEQFF	TGTGCCATCAGTGAGGAGGCGGGAGACGTGGGATACAATGAGCAGTTCTTC
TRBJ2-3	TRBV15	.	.	CATSTDITDTQYF	TGTGCCACCAGCACTGACATCACAGATACGCAGTATTTT
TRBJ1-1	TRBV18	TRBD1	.	CASSPPGTGNTEAFF	TGTGCCAGCTCACCACCGGGGACAGGGAACACTGAAGCTTTCTTT
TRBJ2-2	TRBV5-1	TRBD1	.	CASSPGGASGELFF	TGCGCCAGCAGTCCAGGGGGCGCGTCCGGGGAGCTGTTTTTT
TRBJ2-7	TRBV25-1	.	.	CASSEVGGREQYF	TGTGCCAGCAGTGAAGTGGGGGGTCGCGAGCAGTACTTC
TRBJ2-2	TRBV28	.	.	CASTDDNANTGELFF	TGTGCCAGCACCGATGACAACGCGAACACCGGGGAGCTGTTTTTT
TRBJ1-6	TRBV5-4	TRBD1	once	CASSVGQIKYSPLHF	TGTGCCAGCAGCGTGGGACAGATAAAGTATTCACCCCTCCACTTT
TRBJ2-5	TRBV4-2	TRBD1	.	CASSQGSGTGGRETQYF	TGTGCCAGCAGCCAGGGAAGTGGGACAGGGGGCCGAGAGACCCAGTACTTC
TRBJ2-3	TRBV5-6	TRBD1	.	CASSWTGTDTQYF	TGTGCCAGCAGCTGGACAGGGACAGATACGCAGTATTTT
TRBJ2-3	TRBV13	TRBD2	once	CASSFFLGGRVEDTQYF	TGTGCCAGCAGCTTCTTTTTGGGCGGGAGGGTGGAAGATACGCAGTATTTT
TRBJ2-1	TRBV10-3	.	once	CAIMAGGSSYNEQFF	TGTGCCATCATGGCGGGTGGGAGCTCCTACAATGAGCAGTTCTTC
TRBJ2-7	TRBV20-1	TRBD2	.	CSAVTSGVQYF	TGCAGTGCTGTGACTAGCGGGGTGCAGTACTTC
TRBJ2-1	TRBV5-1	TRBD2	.	CASSTSGRAGFYNEQFF	TGCGCCAGCTCGACTAGCGGGAGGGCCGGTTTCTACAATGAGCAGTTCTTC
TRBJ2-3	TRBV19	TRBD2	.	CASSIRWEGMGSTDTQYF	TGTGCCAGTAGTATTAGGTGGGAGGGAATGGGGAGCACAGATACGCAGTATTTT
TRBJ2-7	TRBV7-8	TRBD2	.	CASSLVVGGSYEQYF	TGTGCCAGCAGCTTAGTCGTCGGCGGGAGCTACGAGCAGTACTTC
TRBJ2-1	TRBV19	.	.	CASSGRDLDLNNEQFF	TGTGCCAGTAGTGGGCGGGACCTAGACCTTAATAATGAGCAGTTCTTC
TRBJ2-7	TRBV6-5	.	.	CASRQFRGYDYEQYF	TGTGCCAGCAGACAATTCCGGGGGTACGATTACGAGCAGTACTTC
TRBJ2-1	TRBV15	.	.	CATSRGPERVNEQFF	TGTGCCACCAGCAGAGGGCCGGAGAGGGTAAATGAGCAGTTCTTC
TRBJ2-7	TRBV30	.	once	CAWSVQEEQYF	TGTGCCTGGAGTGTACAAGAAGAGCAGTACTTC
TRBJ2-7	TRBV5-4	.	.	CASSFTSIDEQYF	TGTGCCAGCAGCTTTACATCAATTGACGAGCAGTACTTC
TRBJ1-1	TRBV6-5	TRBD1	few	CASSIRQGANTEAFF	TGTGCCAGCAGTATCCGACAGGGGGCGAACACTGAAGCTTTCTTT
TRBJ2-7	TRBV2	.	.	CASSIVDSYEQYF	TGTGCCAGCAGTATTGTCGACAGCTACGAGCAGTACTTC
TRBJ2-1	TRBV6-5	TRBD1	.	CASSYSRGPYNEQFF	TGTGCCAGCAGTTACTCCAGGGGGCCCTACAATGAGCAGTTCTTC
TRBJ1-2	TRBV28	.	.	CASSLRGIINYGYTF	TGTGCCAGCAGTTTACGAGGGATAATTAACTATGGCTACACCTTC